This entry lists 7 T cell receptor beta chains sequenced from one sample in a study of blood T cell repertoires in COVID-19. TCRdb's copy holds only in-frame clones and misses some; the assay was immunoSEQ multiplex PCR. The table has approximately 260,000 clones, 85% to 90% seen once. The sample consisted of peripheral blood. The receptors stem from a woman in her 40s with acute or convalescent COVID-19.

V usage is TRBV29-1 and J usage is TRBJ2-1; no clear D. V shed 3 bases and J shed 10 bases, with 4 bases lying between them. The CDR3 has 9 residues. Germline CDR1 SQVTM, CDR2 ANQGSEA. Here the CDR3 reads CSVDREQFF. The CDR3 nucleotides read TGCAGCGTTGACCGGGAGCAGTTCTTC.

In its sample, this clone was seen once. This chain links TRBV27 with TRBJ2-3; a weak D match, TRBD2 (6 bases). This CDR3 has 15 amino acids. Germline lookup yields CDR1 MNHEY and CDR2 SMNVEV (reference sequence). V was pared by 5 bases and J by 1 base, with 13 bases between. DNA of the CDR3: TGTGCCAGCAGTATCGGGGGTAGCGGCACAGATACGCAGTATTTT. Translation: CASSIGGSGTDTQYF.

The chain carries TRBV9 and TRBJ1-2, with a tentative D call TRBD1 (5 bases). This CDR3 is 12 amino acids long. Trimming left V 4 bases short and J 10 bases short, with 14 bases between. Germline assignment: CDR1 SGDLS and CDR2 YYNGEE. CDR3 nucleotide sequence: TGTGCCAGCAGCCACCCCGACAGATCCTACACCTTC. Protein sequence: CASSHPDRSYTF.

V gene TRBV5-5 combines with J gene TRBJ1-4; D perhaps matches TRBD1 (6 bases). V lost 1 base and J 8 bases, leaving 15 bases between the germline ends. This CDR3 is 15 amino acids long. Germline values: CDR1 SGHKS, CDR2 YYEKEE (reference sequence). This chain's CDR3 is CASSLFAGVGEKLFF. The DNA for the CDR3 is TGTGCCAGCAGCTTGTTTGCAGGGGTAGGAGAAAAACTGTTTTTT.

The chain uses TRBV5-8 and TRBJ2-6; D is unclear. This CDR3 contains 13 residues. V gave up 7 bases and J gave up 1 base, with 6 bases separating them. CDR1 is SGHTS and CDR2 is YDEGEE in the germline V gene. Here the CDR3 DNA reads TGTGCCAGCGCAGTATCTGGGGCCAACGTCCTGACTTTC. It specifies CASAVSGANVLTF.

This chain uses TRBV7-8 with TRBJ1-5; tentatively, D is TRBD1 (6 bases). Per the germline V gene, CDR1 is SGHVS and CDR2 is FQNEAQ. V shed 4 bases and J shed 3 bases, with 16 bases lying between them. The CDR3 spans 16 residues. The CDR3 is CASSSNLGQLNQPQHF. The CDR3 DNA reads TGTGCCAGCAGCTCTAACCTTGGACAGCTCAATCAGCCCCAGCATTTT.

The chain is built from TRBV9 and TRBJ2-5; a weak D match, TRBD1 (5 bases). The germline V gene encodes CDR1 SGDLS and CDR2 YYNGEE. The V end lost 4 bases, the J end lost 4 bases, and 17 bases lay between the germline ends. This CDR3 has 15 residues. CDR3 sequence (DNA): TGTGCCAGCAGCCCAGTGTTGGGGCAGGGAGAGACCCAGTACTTC. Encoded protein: CASSPVLGQGETQYF.